Following are 8 T cell receptor beta chains from one sample sequenced in a study of OX40 agonist ivuxolimab in advanced cancers. The repertoire was sequenced with immunoSEQ multiplex PCR; TCRdb's copy has only in-frame clones and lacks some. This table holds about 86,000 clones, roughly 85% found once. The sequencing used CD4+ or CD8+ T cells sorted from blood, collected in a trial of the OX40 agonist ivuxolimab. The receptors come from an adult with an advanced solid tumor such as melanoma, head and neck, liver or kidney cancer.

The gene calls are TRBV7-9 and TRBJ2-4; D might be TRBD2 (6 bases). Trimming cost V 0 bases and J 6 bases, with 6 bases left between them. Germline V lookup: CDR1 SEHNR, CDR2 FQNEAQ (reference sequence). This CDR3 comprises 13 residues. DNA for the CDR3: TGTGCCAGCAGCTTAGCGGAGGGAAACATTCAGTACTTC. Protein: CASSLAEGNIQYF.

The gene calls are TRBV11-2 and TRBJ1-1; D is uncertain. The germline V gene encodes CDR1 SGHAT and CDR2 FQNNGV. The ends were cut back, 1 base at V and 7 bases at J, with 10 bases in the middle. CDR3 length equals 13 residues. CDR3 loop: CASSLVGLFEAFF. For the CDR3, the DNA is TGTGCCAGCAGCTTAGTTGGGCTTTTTGAAGCTTTCTTT.

This rearrangement joins TRBV27 to TRBJ1-6; D perhaps matches TRBD1 (5 bases). CDR1 is MNHEY, CDR2 SMNVEV, per germline (reference sequence). The CDR3 is 17 residues long. Trimming removed 0 bases from V and 0 bases from J, with 9 bases in between. CDR3 amino acids: CASSLSAGSSYNSPLHF. The CDR3, as DNA: TGTGCCAGCAGTTTATCGGCAGGGAGCTCCTATAATTCACCCCTCCACTTT.

This chain links TRBV4-3 with TRBJ1-4; possible D gene TRBD1, 5 bases. Trimming stripped 0 bases from V and 8 bases from J, with 13 bases between. Per germline, CDR1 LGHNA and CDR2 YSLEER. The CDR3 is made up of 15 amino acids. CDR3 sequence: CASSQEWQGNEKLFF. DNA for the CDR3: TGCGCCAGCAGCCAAGAGTGGCAGGGTAACGAAAAACTGTTTTTT.

V and J are TRBV5-1 and TRBJ2-3; 8 bases are a match to TRBD1. V dropped 4 bases and J dropped 7; count of bases not matched to a gene: 8. The germline V gene has CDR1 SGHRS and CDR2 YFSETQ. CDR3 length: 14 amino acids. The CDR3 sequence is CASSLGTGLNTQYF. The DNA of the CDR3 is TGCGCCAGCAGCCTGGGGACAGGTTTGAATACGCAGTATTTT.

The chain combines TRBV27 with TRBJ2-2; D perhaps matches TRBD1 (6 bases). The CDR3 is 17 amino acids. Germline lookup yields CDR1 MNHEY and CDR2 SMNVEV (reference sequence). The germline V and J ends were trimmed by 2 bases and 4 bases, with 17 bases remaining between them. CDR3 in amino acids: CASSLRSQGLTTGELFF. DNA of the CDR3: TGTGCCAGCAGTTTAAGGTCCCAGGGGTTGACCACCGGGGAGCTGTTTTTT.

This sequence joins TRBV7-2 and TRBJ2-3; D is tentatively TRBD1 or TRBD2 (5 bases each). V dropped 5 bases and J dropped 5 bases, with 14 bases sitting between them. CDR3 size: 14 residues. Germline V CDR1 and CDR2: SGHTA, FQGNSA. Here the CDR3 DNA reads TGTGCCAGCAGCGCCAGGACGAGGGGAGATACGCAGTATTTT. It specifies CASSARTRGDTQYF. Full variable domain (missing parts from reference TRBV7-2 and TRBJ2-3): GAGVSQSPSNKVTEKGKDVELRCDPISGHTALYWYRQSLGQGLEFLIYFQGNSAPDKSGLPSDRFSAERTGGSVSTLTIQRTQQEDSAVYLCASSARTRGDTQYFGPGTRLTVL.

The V call is TRBV9, the J call TRBJ2-7, with TRBD2 matching over 11 bases. Trimming at V came to 4 bases and at J to 1 base, leaving 1 base not matched to a gene. Germline CDR1 and CDR2: SGDLS and YYNGEE. The CDR3 runs 14 residues. CDR3 in amino acids: CASSLAGGSYEQYF. For the CDR3, the DNA is TGTGCCAGCAGCCTAGCGGGGGGTTCCTACGAGCAGTACTTC. Looking up the rest from reference TRBV9 and TRBJ2-7 gives the full variable domain: DSGVTQTPKHLITATGQRVTLRCSPRSGDLSVYWYQQSLDQGLQFLIQYYNGEERAKGNILERFSAQQFPDLHSELNLSSLELGDSALYFCASSLAGGSYEQYFGPGTRLTVT.